This T cell receptor (beta chain) appears in the sequencing data of a study of CXCR3-negative and CXCR3-positive naive CD8 T cells. Study-level results: Relative to CXCR3-negative naive cells, CXCR3-positive naive cells had more hydrophobic TRB CDR3s. TCR strength was inferred from TRB CDR3 properties, while surface CD5 was comparable between naive subsets.

As for this clonotype: As yet, its antigen is unknown.

This CDR3 region has 14 residues. CDR1 is SGHDT and CDR2 is YYEEEE in the germline V gene. Each CD8+ T cell subset was sorted in triplicate, some 270,000 cells each. The libraries of TRB cDNA were prepared using 5' RACE with UMI labels. From the 5' RACE reads, TCRdb lists one entry per CDR3 protein and no DNA. Across approximately 83,000 distinct CDR3 sequences, the top ten clones capture around 1.7% of the sample. Sequenced material: naive CXCR3- CD8+ T cells from blood. Subset given: CD45RO-CCR7+CD27+CD95- naive CD8+ T cells lacking CXCR3 (TNR3-). The V and J genes are TRBV5-6 and TRBJ2-7. The source of this sequence is a human donor in good health. Some clones in this sample may be carry-over from other donors' samples. The CDR3 here is CASGYWTSTYEQYF.